This TCR beta chain was documented in a study of regulatory and conventional T cells in RAG deficiency. The protocol was immunoSEQ multiplex PCR, while the TCRdb copy is restricted to in-frame clones and leaves out a portion. The data contain around 31,000 clones, approximately 90% of them singletons. V lost 5 bases and J 1 base, leaving 14 bases between the germline ends. The CDR3 is made up of 15 amino acids. In germline, CDR1 is MNHGY, CDR2 SVAAGI. There are a few counts of this clone. This sample also appeared in a second study, on regulatory T cells. In that study: The PCR used 52 TRBV and 13 TRBJ primers.

The chain is built from TRBV6-9 and TRBJ1-2, with D perhaps TRBD1 (5 bases). The specimen sequenced was CD8+ T cells sorted from blood. The receptor comes from a human donor in good health. This CDR3 is CASSDRTYSNYGYTF. The DNA of the CDR3 is TGTGCCAGCAGTGATAGGACATATAGTAACTATGGCTACACCTTC.